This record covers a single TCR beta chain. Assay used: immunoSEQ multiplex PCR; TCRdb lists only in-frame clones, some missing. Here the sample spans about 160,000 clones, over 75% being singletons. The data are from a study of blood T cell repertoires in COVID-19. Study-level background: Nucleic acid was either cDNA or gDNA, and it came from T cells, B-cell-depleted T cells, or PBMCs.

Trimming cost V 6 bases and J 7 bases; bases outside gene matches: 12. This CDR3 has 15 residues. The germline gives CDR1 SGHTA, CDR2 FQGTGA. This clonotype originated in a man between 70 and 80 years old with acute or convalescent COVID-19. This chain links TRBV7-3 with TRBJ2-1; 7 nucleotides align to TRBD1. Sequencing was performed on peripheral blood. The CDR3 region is CASRLDRTSQNEQFF. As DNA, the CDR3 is TGTGCCAGCAGACTGGACAGGACCTCCCAAAATGAGCAGTTCTTC.